These 12 T cell receptor beta chains share one sample of origin, sequenced in a study of radiation and T cells in renal cell carcinoma. The assay was immunoSEQ multiplex PCR, and TCRdb's table has in-frame clones only and misses some. The table has over 60,000 clones, 80% to 90% seen once. Time point reported: blood 2 weeks post-SBRT. The treatment denotes: 15 Gy SBRT to primary tumor, nephrectomy 4 weeks later. The input for sequencing was blood, taken from a patient whose treatment included radiotherapy and nephrectomy. These receptors were obtained from a woman aged 45-59 years with renal cell carcinoma.

The V and J genes are TRBV10-3 and TRBJ2-7; D is unresolved. CDR3 length equals 14 residues. V was clipped by 3 bases and J by 4 bases, with 13 bases between them. The germline V gene has CDR1 ENHRY and CDR2 SYGVKD. The chain's CDR3 is CAISDVAKDYEQYF. As DNA, the CDR3 is TGTGCCATCAGTGATGTGGCAAAGGATTACGAGCAGTACTTC.

V and J are TRBV5-1 and TRBJ2-5; either TRBD1 or TRBD2 may fit D (6 bases each). V was pared by 0 bases and J by 5 bases, with 14 bases between. The CDR3 totals 15 residues. Per the germline V gene, CDR1 is SGHRS and CDR2 is YFSETQ. The CDR3 nucleotides read TGCGCCAGCAGCTTGGATCCGGGGGCGGGTGAGACCCAGTACTTC. As protein: CASSLDPGAGETQYF. Together with reference TRBV5-1 and TRBJ2-5, the CDR3 gives the full variable domain: KAGVTQTPRYLIKTRGQQVTLSCSPISGHRSVSWYQQTPGQGLQFLFEYFSETQRNKGNFPGRFSGRQFSNSRSEMNVSTLELGDSALYLCASSLDPGAGETQYFGPGTRLLVL.

In DNA form, the CDR3 reads TGTGCCAGCAGCCCAGGTCGAGATACGCAGTATTTT. Translation: CASSPGRDTQYF. The chain carries TRBV28 and TRBJ2-3; D is unclear. The CDR3 length is 12 residues. Per germline, CDR1 MDHEN and CDR2 SYDVKM. Trimming removed 6 bases at V and 5 bases at J, with 9 bases between.

The chain joins TRBV5-1 to TRBJ2-2, with no clear D. V was shortened by 0 bases and J by 6 bases, with 15 bases between the two germline ends. The CDR3 contains 16 residues. Germline values: CDR1 SGHRS, CDR2 YFSETQ. The CDR3 nucleotides are TGCGCCAGCAGCTTGGCAATGGGCCCCCTCGCCGGGGAGCTGTTTTTT. The encoded protein is CASSLAMGPLAGELFF.

This clone occurred once. The V and J genes are TRBV18 and TRBJ2-7, with D maybe TRBD1 (6 bases). V was shortened by 5 bases and J by 4 bases, with 18 bases between the two germline ends. In germline, CDR1 is KGHSH, CDR2 LQKENI. CDR3 size: 15 residues. DNA for the CDR3: TGTGCCAGCTCAACCTCTTGGGACAACCAATACGAGCAGTACTTC. It specifies CASSTSWDNQYEQYF.

This clone was seen only a few times. The V and J genes are TRBV5-1 and TRBJ2-7; no definite D call. CDR3 size: 15 residues. Germline CDR1 reads SGHRS; CDR2 reads YFSETQ. Trimming removed 1 base at V and 1 base at J, with 12 bases between. The CDR3 DNA is TGCGCCAGCAGCTTGATTCCGGGCGCGTCCTACGAGCAGTACTTC. Protein sequence: CASSLIPGASYEQYF.

This chain connects TRBV7-9 to TRBJ2-5; D is ambiguous. Trimming left V 7 bases short and J 2 bases short, with 11 bases between. Germline lookup yields CDR1 SEHNR and CDR2 FQNEAQ (reference sequence). The length of the CDR3 is 13 residues. The CDR3 nucleotides read TGTGCCAGCAACTATTACGAACAAGAGACCCAGTACTTC. Amino acids: CASNYYEQETQYF.

V usage is TRBV5-6 and J usage is TRBJ1-2; no clear D. CDR3 length: 14 amino acids. The V and J ends lost 1 base and 5 bases respectively, with 12 bases between them. The germline V gene has CDR1 SGHDT and CDR2 YYEEEE. CDR3 in amino acids: CASSLNGLEYGYTF. CDR3 DNA: TGTGCCAGCAGCTTGAATGGGTTAGAGTATGGCTACACCTTC.

This chain uses TRBV18 with TRBJ2-1; D is ambiguous. Germline loops: CDR1 KGHSH, CDR2 LQKENI. CDR3 length: 14 amino acids. The ends were cut back, 4 bases at V and 4 bases at J, with 11 bases in the middle. This CDR3 reads CASSQDTFYNEQFF. As DNA, the CDR3 is TGTGCCAGCTCACAAGACACCTTTTACAATGAGCAGTTCTTC.

The chain couples TRBV4-3 to TRBJ2-7; 9 nucleotides line up with TRBD2. Germline assignment: CDR1 LGHNA and CDR2 YSLEER. V shed 4 bases and J 0 bases; nucleotides not matched to a gene: 4. The CDR3 sequence is 15 residues long. The CDR3 is CASSPLAGLSYEQYF. The CDR3 region has the DNA TGCGCCAGCAGCCCCCTAGCGGGACTCTCCTACGAGCAGTACTTC.

The chain couples TRBV7-6 to TRBJ2-3; the D is unclear. In germline, CDR1 is SGHVS, CDR2 FNYEAQ. V gave up 4 bases and J gave up 2 bases, with 13 bases separating them. The CDR3 sequence is 15 residues long. CDR3 sequence: CASSSSGPPTDTQYF. The CDR3 region has the DNA TGTGCCAGCAGCTCCAGTGGGCCCCCCACAGATACGCAGTATTTT.

The chain is built from TRBV5-4 and TRBJ1-1, with 9 bases lining up with TRBD1. The CDR3 is made up of 16 amino acids. V lost 1 base and J lost 5; bases outside the gene matches: 9. In germline, CDR1 is SGHNT, CDR2 YYREEE (reference sequence). CDR3 nucleotides: TGTGCCAGCAGCTTGAGAGGACAGGGGTTTGGAACTGAAGCTTTCTTT. This sequence encodes CASSLRGQGFGTEAFF.